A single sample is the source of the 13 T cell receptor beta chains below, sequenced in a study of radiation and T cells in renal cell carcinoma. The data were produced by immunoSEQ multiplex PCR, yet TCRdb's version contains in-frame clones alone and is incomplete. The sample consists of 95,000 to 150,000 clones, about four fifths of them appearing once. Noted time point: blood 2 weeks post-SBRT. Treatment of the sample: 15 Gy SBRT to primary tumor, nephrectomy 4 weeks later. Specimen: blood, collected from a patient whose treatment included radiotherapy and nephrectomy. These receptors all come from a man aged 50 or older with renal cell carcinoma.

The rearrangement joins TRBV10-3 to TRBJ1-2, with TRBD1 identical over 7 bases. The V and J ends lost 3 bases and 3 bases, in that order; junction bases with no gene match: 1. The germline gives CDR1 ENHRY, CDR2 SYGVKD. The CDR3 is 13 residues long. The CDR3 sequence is CAISDTGDYGYTF. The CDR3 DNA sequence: TGTGCCATCAGTGATACAGGGGACTATGGCTACACCTTC.

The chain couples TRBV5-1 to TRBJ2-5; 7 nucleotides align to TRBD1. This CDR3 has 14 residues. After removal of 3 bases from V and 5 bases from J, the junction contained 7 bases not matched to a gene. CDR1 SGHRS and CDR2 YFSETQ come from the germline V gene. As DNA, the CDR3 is TGCGCCAGCAGCTACACAGGGGCTCAGGAGACCCAGTACTTC. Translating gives CASSYTGAQETQYF.

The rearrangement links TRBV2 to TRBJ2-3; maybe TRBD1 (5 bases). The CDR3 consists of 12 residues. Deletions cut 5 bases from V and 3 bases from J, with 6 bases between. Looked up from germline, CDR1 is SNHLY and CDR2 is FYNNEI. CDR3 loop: CASSPGTDTQYF. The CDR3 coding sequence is TGTGCCAGCAGTCCAGGGACAGATACGCAGTATTTT.

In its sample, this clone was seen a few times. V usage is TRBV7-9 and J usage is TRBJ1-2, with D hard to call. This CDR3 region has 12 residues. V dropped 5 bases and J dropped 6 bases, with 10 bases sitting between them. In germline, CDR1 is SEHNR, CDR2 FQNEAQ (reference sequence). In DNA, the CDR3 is TGTGCCAGCAGCCTAAATGGGAATGGCTACACCTTC. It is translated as CASSLNGNGYTF.

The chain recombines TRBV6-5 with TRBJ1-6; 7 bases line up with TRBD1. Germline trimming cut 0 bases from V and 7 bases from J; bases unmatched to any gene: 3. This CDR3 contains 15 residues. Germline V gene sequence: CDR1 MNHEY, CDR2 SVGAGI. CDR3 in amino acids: CASSYSGQSNSPLHF. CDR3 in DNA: TGTGCCAGCAGTTACTCGGGACAGTCGAATTCACCCCTCCACTTT.

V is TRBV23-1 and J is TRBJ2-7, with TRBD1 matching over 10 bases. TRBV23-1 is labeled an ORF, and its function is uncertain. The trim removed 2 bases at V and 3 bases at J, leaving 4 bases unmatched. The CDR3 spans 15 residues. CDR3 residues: CASSQGQGEFYEQYF. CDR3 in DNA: TGCGCCAGCAGTCAAGGACAGGGGGAGTTCTACGAGCAGTACTTC.

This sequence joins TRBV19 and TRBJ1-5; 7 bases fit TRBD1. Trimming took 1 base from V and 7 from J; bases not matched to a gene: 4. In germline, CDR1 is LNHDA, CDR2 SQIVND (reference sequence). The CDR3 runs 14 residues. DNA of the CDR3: TGTGCCAGTAGTATAGGAGGGGACAGACAGCCCCAGCATTTT. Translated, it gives CASSIGGDRQPQHF.

The CDR3 loop reads CASGPQGPVQPQHF. The DNA of the CDR3 is TGTGCCAGCGGGCCCCAGGGGCCCGTCCAGCCCCAGCATTTT. The V gene is TRBV27, the J gene TRBJ1-5; a weak D match, TRBD1 (6 bases). V lost 8 bases and J 7 bases, leaving 18 bases between the germline ends. CDR3 size: 14 residues. Germline V gene sequence: CDR1 MNHEY, CDR2 SMNVEV (reference sequence).

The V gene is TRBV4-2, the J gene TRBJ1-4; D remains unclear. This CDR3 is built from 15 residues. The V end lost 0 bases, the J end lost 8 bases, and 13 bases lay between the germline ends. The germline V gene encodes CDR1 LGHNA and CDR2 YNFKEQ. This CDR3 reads CASSQESGLREKLFF. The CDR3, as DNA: TGTGCCAGCAGCCAAGAATCCGGCTTGAGAGAAAAACTGTTTTTT.

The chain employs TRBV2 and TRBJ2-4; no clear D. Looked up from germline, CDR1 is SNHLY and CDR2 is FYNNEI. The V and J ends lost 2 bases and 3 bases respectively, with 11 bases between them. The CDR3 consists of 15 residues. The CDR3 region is CASSEWVGNKNIQYF. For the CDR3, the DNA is TGTGCCAGCAGTGAATGGGTGGGGAACAAAAACATTCAGTACTTC. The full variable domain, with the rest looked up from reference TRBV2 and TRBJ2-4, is EPEVTQTPSHQVTQMGQEVILRCVPISNHLYFYWYRQILGQKVEFLVSFYNNEISEKSEIFDDQFSVERPDGSNFTLKIRSTKLEDSAMYFCASSEWVGNKNIQYFGAGTRLSVL.

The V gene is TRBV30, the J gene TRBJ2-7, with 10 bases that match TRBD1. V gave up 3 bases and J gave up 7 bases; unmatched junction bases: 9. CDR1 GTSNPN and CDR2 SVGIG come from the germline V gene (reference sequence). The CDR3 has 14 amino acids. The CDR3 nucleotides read TGTGCCTGGAGGGGACAGGGGCGCCCGAAAGAGCAGTACTTC. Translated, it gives CAWRGQGRPKEQYF.

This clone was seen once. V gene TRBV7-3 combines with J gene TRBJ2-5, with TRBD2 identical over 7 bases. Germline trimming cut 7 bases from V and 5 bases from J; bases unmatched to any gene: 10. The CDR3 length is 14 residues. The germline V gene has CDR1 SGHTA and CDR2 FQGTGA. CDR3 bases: TGTGCCAGCATGTACGAGGGAGGGCCGGAGACCCAGTACTTC. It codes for CASMYEGGPETQYF.

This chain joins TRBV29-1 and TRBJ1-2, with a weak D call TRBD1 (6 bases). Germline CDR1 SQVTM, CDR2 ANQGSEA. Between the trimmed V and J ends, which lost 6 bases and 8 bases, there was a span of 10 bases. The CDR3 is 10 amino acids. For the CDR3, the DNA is TGCAGCGTACAGGGTGGAGGCTACACCTTC. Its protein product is CSVQGGGYTF.